This T cell receptor (beta chain) was sequenced in a study of CD8 T cells in ankylosing spondylitis. General study findings and limits: Disease-linked clones reportedly showed significant enrichment in matched ankylosing spondylitis synovial fluid. Ankylosing spondylitis blood seemed to carry a telltale TCR beta motif made of under 10 highly homologous variants.

TCRdb re-derived calls from the 5' RACE reads in MiXCR, one entry per CDR3 protein. Among approximately 440,000 distinct CDR3 sequences listed, more than 15% were seen once. This clonotype was observed many times. Its antigen is not known. This CDR3 has 11 residues. Germline V CDR1 and CDR2: KGHSH, LQKENI. V was clipped by 3 bases and J by 3 bases, with 1 base between them. The chain links TRBV18 to TRBJ2-3; no reliable D call. The sequencing input was blood, either unsorted or a sorted T cell fraction (not recorded which). The source of this sequence is a male donor with ankylosing spondylitis. This CDR3 reads CASSPTDTQYF. The CDR3, as DNA: TGTGCCAGCTCACCGACAGATACGCAGTATTTT.